Listed below are T cell receptor beta chains from one sample, sequenced in a study of OX40 agonist ivuxolimab in advanced cancers. Measured with immunoSEQ multiplex PCR; TCRdb has only the in-frame clones, and not every one. The sample yields about 17,000 clones, about 73% seen once. Specimen: CD4+ or CD8+ T cells sorted from blood, collected in a trial of the OX40 agonist ivuxolimab. All receptors come from an adult with an advanced solid tumor such as melanoma, head and neck, liver or kidney cancer. CDR3s include the opening cysteine and the closing phenylalanine or tryptophan. D genes are given only for firm matches. Where a row states a size, it is once, few, many or the class of an expanded clone; other rows omit it.

TRBV7-9	TRBD1	TRBJ2-7	NA	CASSGTGGSEQYF	TGTGCCAGCAGCGGGACAGGGGGGTCCGAGCAGTACTTC
TRBV7-2	TRBD2	TRBJ2-7	medium-sized	CASSLAPGLAEIYEQYF	TGTGCCAGCAGCTTAGCGCCCGGACTAGCGGAGATCTACGAGCAGTACTTC
TRBV19	NA	TRBJ2-7	NA	CASSNRDGSYEQYF	TGTGCCAGTAGTAACCGGGACGGATCCTACGAGCAGTACTTC
TRBV19	NA	TRBJ2-7	NA	CARSGFAYEQYF	TGTGCCAGGTCAGGATTCGCCTACGAGCAGTACTTC
TRBV5-5	TRBD2	TRBJ2-1	NA	CASSFGTSAISNEQFF	TGTGCCAGCAGCTTCGGGACTAGCGCAATTAGCAATGAGCAGTTCTTC
TRBV7-9	NA	TRBJ2-7	once	CASSPATRSEQYF	TGTGCCAGCAGCCCGGCGACTAGGAGCGAGCAGTACTTC
TRBV10-2	NA	TRBJ2-3	NA	CASSGDTQYF	TGCGCCAGCAGTGGAGATACGCAGTATTTT
TRBV11-2	TRBD1	TRBJ2-7	NA	CASSSVRGQDNYEQYF	TGTGCCAGCAGCTCCGTCCGGGGACAGGATAATTACGAGCAGTACTTC
TRBV29-1	TRBD1	TRBJ2-7	NA	CSVADRSYEQYF	TGCAGCGTGGCGGACAGGTCCTACGAGCAGTACTTC
TRBV6-1	TRBD2	TRBJ2-3	NA	CVPGTSGRGTDTQYF	TGTGTCCCCGGGACTAGCGGGAGAGGAACAGATACGCAGTATTTT
TRBV7-2	NA	TRBJ2-7	NA	CASSPLILREEEQYF	TGTGCCAGCAGCCCTCTTATATTAAGGGAAGAAGAGCAGTACTTC
TRBV6-1	TRBD2	TRBJ2-1	NA	CASSELAGVYNEQFF	TGTGCCAGCAGTGAACTAGCGGGAGTCTACAATGAGCAGTTCTTC
TRBV5-1	NA	TRBJ2-1	NA	CASSQGDRLQREARYNEQFF	TGCGCCAGCAGCCAGGGGGACAGGTTACAGCGGGAGGCGAGGTACAATGAGCAGTTCTTC
TRBV27	NA	TRBJ2-7	NA	CASSYGAGGGTVWSYEQYF	TGTGCCAGCAGTTACGGGGCCGGGGGAGGCACAGTCTGGTCCTACGAGCAGTACTTC
TRBV6-5	TRBD1	TRBJ2-7	NA	CASSTWTGSYEQYF	TGTGCCAGCAGTACGTGGACAGGGTCCTACGAGCAGTACTTC
TRBV29-1	NA	TRBJ1-5	NA	CSVEGGRGGNQPQHF	TGCAGCGTTGAGGGCGGTAGGGGAGGCAATCAGCCCCAGCATTTT
TRBV7-9	TRBD2	TRBJ2-5	NA	CASSLSLADPGETQYF	TGTGCCAGCAGCTTGTCCCTAGCGGATCCAGGAGAGACCCAGTACTTC
TRBV9	NA	TRBJ2-2	NA	CASSVGQGDTGELFF	TGTGCCAGCAGCGTAGGGCAGGGCGACACCGGGGAGCTGTTTTTT
TRBV28	NA	TRBJ2-1	once	CASSFQGPYNEQFF	TGTGCCAGCAGTTTCCAGGGACCGTACAATGAGCAGTTCTTC
TRBV14	NA	TRBJ2-1	NA	CASSHSRRAHGSSSYNEQFF	TGTGCCAGCAGCCATAGCAGGAGGGCTCATGGGTCAAGCTCCTACAATGAGCAGTTCTTC
TRBV4-1	NA	TRBJ1-1	NA	CASSQERTPGGTEAFF	TGCGCCAGCAGCCAAGAAAGGACCCCTGGAGGGACTGAAGCTTTCTTT
TRBV9	TRBD2	TRBJ2-7	few	CASSVGTGRDGWWEQYF	TGTGCCAGCAGCGTAGGAACGGGGAGGGATGGGTGGTGGGAGCAGTACTTC
TRBV6-1	TRBD2	TRBJ2-7	NA	CARGTSAYEQYF	TGTGCCAGGGGGACTAGCGCCTACGAGCAGTACTTC
TRBV29-1	TRBD1	TRBJ1-2	NA	CSVRTRDRGLDYGYTF	TGCAGCGTTAGGACCCGGGACAGGGGGCTCGACTATGGCTACACCTTC
TRBV5-1	NA	TRBJ1-3	few	CASSLEGGRSSGNTIYF	TGCGCCAGCAGCTTGGAGGGGGGACGGAGCTCTGGAAACACCATATATTTT
TRBV18	NA	TRBJ2-2	once	CASSLPLAGTGELFF	TGTGCCAGCTCACTGCCTCTGGCGGGCACCGGGGAGCTGTTTTTT
TRBV6-1	TRBD2	TRBJ2-1	few	CASSAGREGLNEQFF	TGTGCCAGCAGTGCCGGGCGGGAGGGCCTCAATGAGCAGTTCTTC
TRBV4-3	NA	TRBJ2-7	NA	CASSPGEGYEQYF	TGCGCCAGCAGCCCAGGGGAAGGCTACGAGCAGTACTTC
TRBV11-2	NA	TRBJ2-1	NA	CASSSSRGEGHAEQFF	TGTGCCAGCAGCTCCTCCAGGGGGGAGGGCCACGCTGAGCAGTTCTTC
TRBV27	NA	TRBJ2-7	NA	CASSPGVNEQYF	TGTGCCAGCAGTCCAGGGGTCAACGAGCAGTACTTC
TRBV6-4	TRBD2	TRBJ2-1	NA	CASSGGSGSNEQFF	TGTGCCAGCAGCGGGGGAAGCGGGAGTAATGAGCAGTTCTTC
TRBV11-3	NA	TRBJ2-7	NA	CASSSTTGPNSYEQYF	TGTGCCAGCAGCTCTACCACAGGGCCAAACTCCTACGAGCAGTACTTC
TRBV27	TRBD2	TRBJ2-3	NA	CASSQLAGGWDTQYF	TGTGCCAGCAGTCAACTAGCGGGAGGTTGGGATACGCAGTATTTT
TRBV4-3	NA	TRBJ2-1	NA	CASSQDKSYNEQFF	TGCGCCAGCAGCCAAGATAAATCCTACAATGAGCAGTTCTTC
TRBV6-1	TRBD2	TRBJ2-7	NA	CASNMGLAAEEQYF	TGTGCCAGCAATATGGGACTAGCAGCCGAGGAGCAGTACTTC